This T cell receptor beta chain was retrieved from a study of CD8 T cells in ankylosing spondylitis. Overall study results and limits: According to the report, clones linked to the disease were significantly enriched in matched synovial fluid samples taken from ankylosing spondylitis patients. In the blood and synovial fluid of reactive arthritis, some motif variants had been previously reported. Relatively scarce in peripheral blood, disease-linked clones were CD8+. What appeared characteristic of ankylosing spondylitis blood was a TCR beta motif of eight highly homologous variants.

It was by quantitative 5'-RACE with molecular barcodes that TCR beta libraries were made. TCRdb redid the calling of the 5' RACE reads with MiXCR, one entry per CDR3 protein. The data contain around 890,000 distinct CDR3 sequences, around 11% of them seen just once; the ten biggest clones take up more than 0.5%. The ends were cut back, 0 bases at V and 2 bases at J, with 9 bases in the middle. The CDR3 is 16 residues long. Germline-derived CDR1 and CDR2 are SGHRS and YFSETQ. This clonotype was counted at least ten times. As yet, its antigen is unknown. The clonotype comes from a male donor with ankylosing spondylitis. The V gene is TRBV5-1, the J gene TRBJ2-6, with TRBD2 as a possible D gene (6 bases). The sequenced material came from blood, either unsorted or a sorted T cell fraction (not recorded which). The CDR3 loop reads CASSLDTGAGANVLTF. The CDR3, as DNA: TGCGCCAGCAGCTTGGATACGGGGGCTGGGGCCAACGTCCTGACTTTC.